These 8 T cell receptor beta chains share one sample of origin, sequenced in a study of blood T cells in healthy people across ages. For the second PCR, which ran for about 7 to 12 cycles, a sample-barcoded 5' primer and a J-beta primer mix were used. MiXCR was run by TCRdb on the 5' RACE reads, yielding one entry per CDR3 protein. The table has some 670,000 distinct CDR3 sequences, 52% seen once; the top ten hold roughly 13%. The sequencing sample was made of blood. Every receptor here comes from an elderly woman in good health.

V gene TRBV29-1 combines with J gene TRBJ1-2; the match to TRBD1 covers 7 bases. CDR3 size: 13 residues. The V gene end was trimmed by 5 bases and the J gene end by 7 bases; junction bases not matched to a gene: 10. Per the germline V gene, CDR1 is SQVTM and CDR2 is ANQGSEA. CDR3 region: CSVPPGGEGGYTF. The CDR3 nucleotides are TGCAGCGTTCCTCCAGGGGGAGAGGGTGGCTACACCTTC.

The V call is TRBV18, the J call TRBJ2-1, with 7 bases lining up with TRBD2. The length of the CDR3 is 16 residues. CDR1 and CDR2 from the germline V gene are KGHSH and LQKENI. J gave up 3 bases and V 4 bases, and 9 bases lay outside the gene matches. CDR3 in amino acids: CASSRRAGENYNEQFF. CDR3 nucleotide sequence: TGTGCCAGCTCACGACGGGCGGGAGAAAACTACAATGAGCAGTTCTTC.

In this sample, this clonotype turned up many times. The V call is TRBV5-1, the J call TRBJ2-4; 10 bases align to TRBD1. Trimming cost V 3 bases and J 7 bases; bases outside gene matches: 7. Germline values: CDR1 SGHRS, CDR2 YFSETQ. This CDR3 is 15 amino acids long. Here the CDR3 reads CASSSKTGGVNIQYF. CDR3 nucleotide sequence: TGCGCCAGCAGCTCTAAGACAGGGGGCGTGAACATTCAGTACTTC.

Worth noting for this clonotype: A read error is possible here, since a much larger clone lies one base away. The CDR3 reads CASSGNLVTDAQFF. In DNA, the CDR3 is TGTGCCAGCAGCGGTAACCTGGTAACGGATGCCCAGTTCTTC. The rearrangement uses TRBV7-9 and TRBJ2-1; D remains unclear. Germline lookup yields CDR1 SEHNR and CDR2 FQNEAQ (reference sequence). With 5 bases removed from V and 13 bases from J, the gap between germline ends came to 21 bases. The CDR3 has 14 residues. The full variable domain, its missing parts supplied by reference TRBV7-9 and TRBJ2-1, is DTGVSQNPRHKITKRGQNVTFRCDPISEHNRLYWYRQTLGQGPEFLTYFQNEAQLEKSRLLSDRFSAERPKGSFSTLEIQRTEQGDSAMYLCASSGNLVTDAQFFGPGTRLTVL.

The chain recombines TRBV20-1 with TRBJ2-1; 7 bases fit TRBD2. The germline gives CDR1 DFQATT, CDR2 SNEGSKA (reference sequence). The trim removed 6 bases at V and 10 bases at J, leaving 12 bases unmatched. The CDR3 extends over 13 amino acids. The CDR3 DNA reads TGCAGTGCCCTGGGGGGGGATTTAGAGGAGCAGTTCTTC. Its translation: CSALGGDLEEQFF.

With regard to this clonotype: This may arise from a read error, as a much more abundant clone is one base away. The chain combines TRBV29-1 with TRBJ1-2; D gene ambiguous. The CDR3 is 11 amino acids. V was trimmed by 4 bases and J by 8 bases, leaving 11 bases between them. CDR1 SQVTM and CDR2 ANQGSEA come from the germline V gene. The CDR3 here is CSVGLRAGYTF. The DNA of the CDR3 is TGCAGCGTTGGCCTCCGGGCGGGCTACACCTTC.

The J gene is TRBJ2-3, the V gene TRBV29-1; maybe TRBD1 (6 bases). This CDR3 is built from 12 residues. The V end lost 5 bases, the J end lost 4 bases, and 10 bases lay between the germline ends. CDR1 is SQVTM, CDR2 ANQGSEA, per germline. In nucleotides, the CDR3 is TGCAGCGTTTCGTACAGGGCAGATACGCAGTATTTT. It translates to CSVSYRADTQYF.

CDR3: CASSLVGGGGQGRYGYTF. The CDR3 nucleotides read TGTGCCAGCAGCTTAGTTGGGGGGGGAGGACAGGGTAGATATGGCTACACCTTC. This chain joins TRBV7-2 and TRBJ1-2; 8 nucleotides align to TRBD1. Trimming cost V 1 base and J 5 bases; bases outside gene matches: 15. CDR1 SGHTA and CDR2 FQGNSA come from the germline V gene. The CDR3 totals 18 residues. Together with reference TRBV7-2 and TRBJ1-2, the CDR3 gives the full variable domain: GAGVSQSPSNKVTEKGKDVELRCDPISGHTALYWYRQSLGQGLEFLIYFQGNSAPDKSGLPSDRFSAERTGGSVSTLTIQRTQQEDSAVYLCASSLVGGGGQGRYGYTFGSGTRLTVV.